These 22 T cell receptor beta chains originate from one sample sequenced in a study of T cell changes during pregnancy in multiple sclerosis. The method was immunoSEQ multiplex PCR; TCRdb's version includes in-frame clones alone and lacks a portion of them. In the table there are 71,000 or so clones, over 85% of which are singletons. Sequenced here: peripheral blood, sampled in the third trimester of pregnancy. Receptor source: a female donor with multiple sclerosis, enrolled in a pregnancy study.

CDR3 protein: CASSMASRGEQYF. CDR3 bases: TGTGCCAGTAGTATGGCTAGCAGGGGTGAGCAGTACTTC. V usage is TRBV19 and J usage is TRBJ2-7; D is possibly TRBD1 (6 bases). Germline V CDR1 and CDR2: LNHDA, SQIVND (reference sequence). V was pared by 3 bases and J by 7 bases, with 13 bases between. This CDR3 is 13 amino acids long.

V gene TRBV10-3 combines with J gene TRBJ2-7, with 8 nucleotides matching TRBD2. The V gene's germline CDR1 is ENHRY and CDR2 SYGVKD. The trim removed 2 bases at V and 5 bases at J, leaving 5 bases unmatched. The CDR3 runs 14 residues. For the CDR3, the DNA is TGTGCCATCAGTGAGGTAGCGGGACCACACGAGCAGTACTTC. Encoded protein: CAISEVAGPHEQYF.

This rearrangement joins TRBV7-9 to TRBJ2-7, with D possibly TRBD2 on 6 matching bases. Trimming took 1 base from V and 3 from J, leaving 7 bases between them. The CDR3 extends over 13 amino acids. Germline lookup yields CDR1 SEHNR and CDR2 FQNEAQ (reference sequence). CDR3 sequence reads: CASSLGGDYEQYF. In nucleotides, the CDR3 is TGTGCCAGCAGCTTAGGGGGGGACTACGAGCAGTACTTC.

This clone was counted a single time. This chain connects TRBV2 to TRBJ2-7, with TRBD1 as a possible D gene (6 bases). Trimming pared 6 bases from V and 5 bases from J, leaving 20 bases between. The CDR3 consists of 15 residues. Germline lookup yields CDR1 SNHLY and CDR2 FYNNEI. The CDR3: CASSLIGTIGDEQYF. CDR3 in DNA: TGTGCCAGCAGCTTGATCGGGACAATCGGGGACGAGCAGTACTTC. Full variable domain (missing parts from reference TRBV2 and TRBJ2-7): EPEVTQTPSHQVTQMGQEVILRCVPISNHLYFYWYRQILGQKVEFLVSFYNNEISEKSEIFDDQFSVERPDGSNFTLKIRSTKLEDSAMYFCASSLIGTIGDEQYFGPGTRLTVT.

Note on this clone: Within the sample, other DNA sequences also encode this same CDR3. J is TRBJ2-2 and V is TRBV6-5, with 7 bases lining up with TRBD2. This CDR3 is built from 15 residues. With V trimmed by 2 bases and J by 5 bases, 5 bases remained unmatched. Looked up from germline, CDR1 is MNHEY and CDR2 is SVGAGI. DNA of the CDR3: TGTGCCAGCAGTTACATGCTAGCGGTAACCGGGGAGCTGTTTTTT. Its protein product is CASSYMLAVTGELFF.

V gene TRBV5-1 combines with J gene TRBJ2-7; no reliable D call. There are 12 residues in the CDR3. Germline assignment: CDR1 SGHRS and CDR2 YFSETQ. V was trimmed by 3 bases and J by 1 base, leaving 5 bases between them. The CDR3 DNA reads TGCGCCAGCAGCTCTAATTCCTACGAGCAGTACTTC. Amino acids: CASSSNSYEQYF. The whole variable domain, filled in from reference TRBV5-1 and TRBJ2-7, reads KAGVTQTPRYLIKTRGQQVTLSCSPISGHRSVSWYQQTPGQGLQFLFEYFSETQRNKGNFPGRFSGRQFSNSRSEMNVSTLELGDSALYLCASSSNSYEQYFGPGTRLTVT.

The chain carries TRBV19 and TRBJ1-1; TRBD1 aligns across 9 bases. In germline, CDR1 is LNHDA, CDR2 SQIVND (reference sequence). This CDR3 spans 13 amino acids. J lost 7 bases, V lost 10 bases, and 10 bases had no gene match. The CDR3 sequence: CATRRTGVVEAFF. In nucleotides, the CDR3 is TGTGCCACCCGGCGGACAGGGGTTGTTGAAGCTTTCTTT.

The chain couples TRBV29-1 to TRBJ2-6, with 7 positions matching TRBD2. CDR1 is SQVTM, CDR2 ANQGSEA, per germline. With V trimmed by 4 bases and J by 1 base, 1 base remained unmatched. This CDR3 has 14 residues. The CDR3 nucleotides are TGCAGCGTTGGCGGGGGATCTGGGGCCAACGTCCTGACTTTC. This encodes CSVGGGSGANVLTF.

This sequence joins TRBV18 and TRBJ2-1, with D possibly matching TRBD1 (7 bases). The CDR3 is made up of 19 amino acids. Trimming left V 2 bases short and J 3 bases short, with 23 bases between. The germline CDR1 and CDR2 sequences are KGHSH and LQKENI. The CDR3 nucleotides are TGTGCCAGCTCACCAGCGGGACAGAGTCTTCGTGCGGACTACAATGAGCAGTTCTTC. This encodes CASSPAGQSLRADYNEQFF. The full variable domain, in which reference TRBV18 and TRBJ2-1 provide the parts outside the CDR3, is NAGVMQNPRHLVRRRGQEARLRCSPMKGHSHVYWYRQLPEEGLKFMVYLQKENIIDESGMPKERFSAEFPKEGPSILRIQQVVRGDSAAYFCASSPAGQSLRADYNEQFFGPGTRLTVL.

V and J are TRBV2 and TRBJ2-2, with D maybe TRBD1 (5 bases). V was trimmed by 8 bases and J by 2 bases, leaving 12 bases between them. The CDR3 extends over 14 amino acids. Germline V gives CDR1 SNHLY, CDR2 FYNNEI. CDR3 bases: TGTGCCAGCCGTCTGACAGTTAACACCGGGGAGCTGTTTTTT. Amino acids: CASRLTVNTGELFF.

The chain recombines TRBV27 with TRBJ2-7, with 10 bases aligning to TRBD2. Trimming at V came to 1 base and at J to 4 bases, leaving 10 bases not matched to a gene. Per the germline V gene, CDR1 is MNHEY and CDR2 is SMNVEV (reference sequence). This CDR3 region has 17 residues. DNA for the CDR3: TGTGCCAGCAGTTTATGGGGGCTAGCGGGAGTATTTTACGAGCAGTACTTC. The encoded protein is CASSLWGLAGVFYEQYF.

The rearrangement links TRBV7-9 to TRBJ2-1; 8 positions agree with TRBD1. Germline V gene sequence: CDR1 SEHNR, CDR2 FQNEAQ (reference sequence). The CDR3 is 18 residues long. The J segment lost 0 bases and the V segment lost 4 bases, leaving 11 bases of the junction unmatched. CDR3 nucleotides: TGTGCCAGCAGCTCCCTCGACAGGGGACCACCCTCCTACAATGAGCAGTTCTTC. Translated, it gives CASSSLDRGPPSYNEQFF.

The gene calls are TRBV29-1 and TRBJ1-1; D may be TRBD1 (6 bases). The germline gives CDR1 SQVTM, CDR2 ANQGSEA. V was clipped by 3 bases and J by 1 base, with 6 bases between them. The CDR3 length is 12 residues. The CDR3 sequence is CSVDRGNTEAFF. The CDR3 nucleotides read TGCAGCGTTGACAGGGGGAACACTGAAGCTTTCTTT.

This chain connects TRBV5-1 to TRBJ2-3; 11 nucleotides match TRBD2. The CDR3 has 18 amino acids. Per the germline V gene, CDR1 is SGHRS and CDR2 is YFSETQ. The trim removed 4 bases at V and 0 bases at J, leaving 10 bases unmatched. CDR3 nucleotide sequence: TGCGCCAGCAGCCTGCCGGCTAGCGGGAGGAGTAGCACAGATACGCAGTATTTT. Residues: CASSLPASGRSSTDTQYF.

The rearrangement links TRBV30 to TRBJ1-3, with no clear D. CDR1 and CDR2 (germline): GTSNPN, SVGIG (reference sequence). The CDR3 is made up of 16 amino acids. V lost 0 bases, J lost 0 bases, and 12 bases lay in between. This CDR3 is CAWSVRGISSGNTIYF. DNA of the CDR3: TGTGCCTGGAGTGTACGAGGGATTAGCTCTGGAAACACCATATATTTT. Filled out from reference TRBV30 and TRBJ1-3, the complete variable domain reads SQTIHQWPATLVQPVGSPLSLECTVEGTSNPNLYWYRQAAGRGLQLLFYSVGIGQISSEVPQNLSASRPQDRQFILSSKKLLLSDSGFYLCAWSVRGISSGNTIYFGEGSWLTVV.

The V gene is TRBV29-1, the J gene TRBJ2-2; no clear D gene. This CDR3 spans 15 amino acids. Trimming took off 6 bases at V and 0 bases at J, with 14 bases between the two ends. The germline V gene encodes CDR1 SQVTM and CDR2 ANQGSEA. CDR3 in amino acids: CSVSAKNANTGELFF. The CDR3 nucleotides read TGCAGCGTGAGTGCAAAAAACGCGAACACCGGGGAGCTGTTTTTT.

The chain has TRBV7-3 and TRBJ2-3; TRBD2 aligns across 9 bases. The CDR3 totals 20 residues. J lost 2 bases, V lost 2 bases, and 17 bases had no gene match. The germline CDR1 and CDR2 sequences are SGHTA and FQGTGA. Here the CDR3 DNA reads TGTGCCAGCAGCTTATTTGGTCCAGCGGGAGGTCAAACGGACACAGATACGCAGTATTTT. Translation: CASSLFGPAGGQTDTDTQYF.

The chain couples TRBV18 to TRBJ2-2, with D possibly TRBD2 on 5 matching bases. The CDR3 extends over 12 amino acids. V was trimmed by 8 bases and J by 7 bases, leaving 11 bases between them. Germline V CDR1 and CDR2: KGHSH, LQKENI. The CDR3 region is CASKLGGGELFF. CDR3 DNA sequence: TGTGCCAGCAAACTAGGAGGCGGGGAGCTGTTTTTT.

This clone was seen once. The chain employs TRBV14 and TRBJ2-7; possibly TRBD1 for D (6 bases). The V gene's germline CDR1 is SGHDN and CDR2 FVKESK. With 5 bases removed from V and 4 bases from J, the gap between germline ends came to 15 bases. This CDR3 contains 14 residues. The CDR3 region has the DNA TGTGCCAGCAGCGGTGGTATAGGGGGATACGAGCAGTACTTC. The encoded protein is CASSGGIGGYEQYF.

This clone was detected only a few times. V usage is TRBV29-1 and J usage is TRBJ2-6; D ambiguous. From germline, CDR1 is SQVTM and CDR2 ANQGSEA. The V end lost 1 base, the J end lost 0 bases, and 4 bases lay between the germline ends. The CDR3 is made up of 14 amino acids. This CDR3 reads CSVEAISGANVLTF. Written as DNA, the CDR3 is TGCAGCGTTGAAGCTATCTCTGGGGCCAACGTCCTGACTTTC.

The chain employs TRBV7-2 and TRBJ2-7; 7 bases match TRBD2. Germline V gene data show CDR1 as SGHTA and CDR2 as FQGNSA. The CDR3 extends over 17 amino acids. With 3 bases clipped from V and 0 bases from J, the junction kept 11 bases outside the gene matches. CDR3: CASSLALLRDYSYEQYF. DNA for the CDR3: TGTGCCAGCAGCTTGGCGTTACTCCGGGACTACTCCTACGAGCAGTACTTC.

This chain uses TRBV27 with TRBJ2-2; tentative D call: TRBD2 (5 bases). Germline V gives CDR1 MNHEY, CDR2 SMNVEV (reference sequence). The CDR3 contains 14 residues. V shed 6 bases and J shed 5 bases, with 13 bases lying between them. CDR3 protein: CASSRPLATGELFF. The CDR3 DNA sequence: TGTGCCAGCAGCCGCCCTCTAGCAACCGGGGAGCTGTTTTTT.